This passage covers 20 T cell receptor beta chains from one sample sequenced in a study of identical twins. TCRdb re-called the 5' RACE reads with MiXCR, one entry per CDR3 protein. The data show roughly 220,000 distinct CDR3 sequences, with 5.5% to 7.5% seen just once and roughly 15% held by the top ten. These data were likewise used in another study, on T cells expressing NK-cell markers.

Specimen: CD8+ T cells sorted from blood. Receptors were obtained from a woman under 30 in good health.

This clonotype was seen repeatedly, ten times or more. The V call is TRBV29-1, the J call TRBJ2-2; a possible D gene is TRBD2 (6 bases). Germline lookup yields CDR1 SQVTM and CDR2 ANQGSEA. CDR3 length equals 14 residues. Trimming took off 2 bases at V and 4 bases at J, with 11 bases between the two ends. The CDR3 region has the DNA TGCAGCGTTGAACTGGGGGGATTCACCGGGGAGCTGTTTTTT. It specifies CSVELGGFTGELFF.

The chain joins TRBV9 to TRBJ1-1; 10 bases fit TRBD1. Germline CDR1 is SGDLS and CDR2 is YYNGEE. This CDR3 has 16 residues. With V trimmed by 1 base and J by 4 bases, 7 bases remained unmatched. CDR3: CASSVPGTGVSTEAFF. CDR3 nucleotide sequence: TGTGCCAGCAGCGTACCCGGGACAGGGGTATCCACTGAAGCTTTCTTT.

A few counts support this clonotype. V is TRBV14 and J is TRBJ1-6; D remains unclear. CDR3 length: 15 amino acids. Germline-derived CDR1 and CDR2 are SGHDN and FVKESK. V lost 4 bases, J lost 10 bases, and 17 bases lay in between. The CDR3 loop is CASSLSGRWGSPLHF. The CDR3 nucleotides read TGTGCCAGCAGCCTCAGCGGCAGGTGGGGATCACCCCTCCACTTT.

This clonotype was counted between two and nine times. The chain has TRBV7-2 and TRBJ1-2; tentatively, D is TRBD1 (6 bases). CDR1 is SGHTA, CDR2 FQGNSA, per germline. The V gene lost 5 bases and the J gene lost 8 bases, with 15 bases spanning the gap. The CDR3 runs to 13 residues. CDR3 nucleotide sequence: TGTGCCAGCAGCCCACTTACAGGGTGGGGCTACACCTTC. Amino acid sequence: CASSPLTGWGYTF.

This clonotype was counted at least ten times. The chain employs TRBV14 and TRBJ2-6, with D perhaps matching TRBD1 (5 bases). This CDR3 is 18 amino acids long. CDR1 and CDR2 from the germline V gene are SGHDN and FVKESK. V gave up 1 base and J gave up 0 bases, with 13 bases separating them. DNA of the CDR3: TGTGCCAGCAGCCAAGCCACCACAGGTCCCTCTGGGGCCAACGTCCTGACTTTC. Translation gives CASSQATTGPSGANVLTF.

The chain employs TRBV20-1 and TRBJ2-7, with D possibly matching TRBD1 (6 bases). Per germline, CDR1 DFQATT and CDR2 SNEGSKA (reference sequence). V lost 2 bases and J 2 bases, leaving 19 bases between the germline ends. The CDR3 sequence is 16 residues long. CDR3 DNA: TGCAGTGCTAGAATCTTGGACAACCAGGGGACCTACGAGCAGTACTTC. Its translation: CSARILDNQGTYEQYF.

The chain recombines TRBV5-6 with TRBJ1-5; no definite D call. Trimming took 4 bases from V and 6 from J, leaving 11 bases between them. Looked up from germline, CDR1 is SGHDT and CDR2 is YYEEEE. CDR3 length equals 13 residues. The CDR3 nucleotides are TGTGCCAGCAGCCCGGGGATTAGTCAGCCCCAGCATTTT. Its translation: CASSPGISQPQHF.

Written as DNA, the CDR3 is TGTGCCAGCGGCTCGGGTGTAGACAGCGAAAGAGAAGCTTTCTTT. Translated, it gives CASGSGVDSEREAFF. V usage is TRBV27 and J usage is TRBJ1-1; maybe TRBD1 (5 bases). CDR3 size: 15 residues. CDR1 and CDR2 from the germline V gene are MNHEY and SMNVEV (reference sequence). Trimming stripped 8 bases from V and 8 bases from J, with 24 bases between.

V and J are TRBV9 and TRBJ2-6; 7 nucleotides match TRBD1. J gave up 13 bases and V 3 bases, and 1 base lay outside the gene matches. The CDR3 totals 11 residues. Germline V gene data show CDR1 as SGDLS and CDR2 as YYNGEE. As DNA, the CDR3 is TGTGCCAGCAGCGCGACAGGGGTCCTGACTTTC. It yields the protein CASSATGVLTF.

The rearrangement uses TRBV2 and TRBJ1-1, with TRBD1 matching 7 bases. Germline V lookup: CDR1 SNHLY, CDR2 FYNNEI. The junction had 3 bases not matched to a gene; V was cut back by 10 bases and J by 1 base. The CDR3 contains 12 residues. The CDR3 DNA reads TGTGCCACAGGGACAGCGAACACTGAAGCTTTCTTT. Translated, it gives CATGTANTEAFF.

This clonotype was seen a handful of times. The chain combines TRBV29-1 with TRBJ2-4; 9 bases map to TRBD1. Germline V gives CDR1 SQVTM, CDR2 ANQGSEA. V gave up 4 bases and J gave up 3 bases; unmatched junction bases: 1. The CDR3 is made up of 13 amino acids. CDR3 nucleotide sequence: TGCAGCGTTGGGGACAGGGACAAAAACATTCAGTACTTC. This codes for CSVGDRDKNIQYF. The full variable domain, its missing parts supplied by reference TRBV29-1 and TRBJ2-4, is SAVISQKPSRDICQRGTSLTIQCQVDSQVTMMFWYRQQPGQSLTLIATANQGSEATYESGFVIDKFPISRPNLTFSTLTVSNMSPEDSSIYLCSVGDRDKNIQYFGAGTRLSVL.

The genes are TRBV29-1 and TRBJ2-1; the D gene is possibly TRBD1 (6 bases). V lost 1 base and J 5 bases, leaving 9 bases between the germline ends. The CDR3 is made up of 13 amino acids. The V gene's germline CDR1 is SQVTM and CDR2 ANQGSEA. CDR3 DNA: TGCAGCGTTGAAGTGGGGACAAACAATGAGCAGTTCTTC. It translates to CSVEVGTNNEQFF.

The chain couples TRBV20-1 to TRBJ2-7, with 10 bases matching TRBD2. V dropped 0 bases and J dropped 2; count of bases not matched to a gene: 16. CDR1 is DFQATT and CDR2 is SNEGSKA in the germline V gene (reference sequence). CDR3 length: 19 residues. The DNA for the CDR3 is TGCAGTGCTAGAGATAGGGGCCCCAGCGGGAGGGCCCCCACCTACGAGCAGTACTTC. Residues: CSARDRGPSGRAPTYEQYF.

This clonotype was seen only a few times. V usage is TRBV6-1 and J usage is TRBJ1-2; D is uncertain. This CDR3 is 19 amino acids long. Trimming removed 4 bases from V and 5 bases from J, with 29 bases in between. Germline V gives CDR1 MNHNS, CDR2 SASEGT. The DNA for the CDR3 is TGTGCCAGCAGTGCGCAATCCCCTGGGCCCGCGTCCTTCTTTTATGGCTACACCTTC. Protein: CASSAQSPGPASFFYGYTF.

In this sample, this clonotype turned up a few times. The V call is TRBV27, the J call TRBJ2-1; D not certain. CDR1 is MNHEY and CDR2 is SMNVEV in the germline V gene (reference sequence). V was clipped by 3 bases and J by 3 bases, with 18 bases between them. CDR3 length: 17 amino acids. The CDR3 sequence: CASSFTPLIRFYNEQFF. CDR3 coding DNA: TGTGCCAGCAGTTTCACCCCGCTGATCCGTTTCTACAATGAGCAGTTCTTC.

The rearrangement links TRBV19 to TRBJ2-3; a possible D gene is TRBD2 (6 bases). V dropped 5 bases and J dropped 6 bases, with 12 bases sitting between them. Looked up from germline, CDR1 is LNHDA and CDR2 is SQIVND (reference sequence). The CDR3 is 13 amino acids. CDR3 loop: CASSSNSGDTQYF. The CDR3 DNA is TGTGCCAGTAGTTCCAACAGCGGGGATACGCAGTATTTT. The variable domain in full, completed from reference TRBV19 and TRBJ2-3, reads DGGITQSPKYLFRKEGQNVTLSCEQNLNHDAMYWYRQDPGQGLRLIYYSQIVNDFQKGDIAEGYSVSREKKESFPLTVTSAQKNPTAFYLCASSSNSGDTQYFGPGTRLTVL.

The sample holds a few counts of this clonotype. This chain's CDR3 is CASSLTQTIKNIQYF. The DNA for the CDR3 is TGTGCCAGCAGCTTAACGCAGACTATCAAAAACATTCAGTACTTC. The rearrangement joins TRBV7-2 to TRBJ2-4; weak D call: TRBD2 (5 bases). Germline values: CDR1 SGHTA, CDR2 FQGNSA. V gave up 2 bases and J gave up 3 bases, with 11 bases separating them. The CDR3 consists of 15 residues.

This clonotype was detected only a few times. The chain has TRBV4-1 and TRBJ1-4, with 9 bases fitting TRBD1. Looked up from germline, CDR1 is MGHRA and CDR2 is YSYEKL. The CDR3 spans 15 residues. J gave up 5 bases and V 1 base, and 2 bases lay outside the gene matches. The CDR3 bases are TGCGCCAGCAGCCAAGGAGGACAGGGGAATGAAAAACTGTTTTTT. Translated: CASSQGGQGNEKLFF.

V and J are TRBV27 and TRBJ2-3; no reliable D call. Germline lookup yields CDR1 MNHEY and CDR2 SMNVEV (reference sequence). Trimming pared 4 bases from V and 2 bases from J, leaving 10 bases between. The CDR3 extends over 14 amino acids. This chain's CDR3 is CASSWVLNTDTQYF. The CDR3, as DNA: TGTGCCAGCAGTTGGGTGCTTAACACAGATACGCAGTATTTT.

This clonotype was recorded a few times. The chain carries TRBV3-1 and TRBJ1-1; D call uncertain. This CDR3 is 15 amino acids long. The germline V and J ends were trimmed by 0 bases and 1 base, with 9 bases remaining between them. Per the germline V gene, CDR1 is LGHDT and CDR2 is YNNKEL (reference sequence). DNA for the CDR3: TGTGCCAGCAGCCAAGAGAGCCTGCCGAACACTGAAGCTTTCTTT. This translates into CASSQESLPNTEAFF.